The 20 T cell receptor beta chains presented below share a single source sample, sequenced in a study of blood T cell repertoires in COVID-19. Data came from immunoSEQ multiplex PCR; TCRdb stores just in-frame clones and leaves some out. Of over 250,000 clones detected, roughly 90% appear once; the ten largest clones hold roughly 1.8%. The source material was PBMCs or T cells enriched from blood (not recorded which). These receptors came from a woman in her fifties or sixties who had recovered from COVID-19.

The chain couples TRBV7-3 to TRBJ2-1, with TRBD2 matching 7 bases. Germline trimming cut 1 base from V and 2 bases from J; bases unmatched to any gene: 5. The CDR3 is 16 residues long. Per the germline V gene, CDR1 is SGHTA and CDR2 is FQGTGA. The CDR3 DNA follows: TGTGCCAGCAGCTTAATGGCGGGGGATCCCTACAATGAGCAGTTCTTC. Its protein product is CASSLMAGDPYNEQFF.

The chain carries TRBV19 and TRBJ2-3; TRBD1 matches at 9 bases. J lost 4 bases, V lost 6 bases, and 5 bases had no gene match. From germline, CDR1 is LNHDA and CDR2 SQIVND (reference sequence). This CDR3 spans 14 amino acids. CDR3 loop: CASSPGQGPDTQYF. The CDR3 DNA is TGTGCCAGTAGCCCGGGACAGGGACCAGATACGCAGTATTTT.

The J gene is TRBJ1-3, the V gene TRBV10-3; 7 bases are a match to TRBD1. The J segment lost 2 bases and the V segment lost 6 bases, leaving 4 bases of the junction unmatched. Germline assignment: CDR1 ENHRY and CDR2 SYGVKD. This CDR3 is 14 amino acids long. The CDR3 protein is CAISDREAGNTIYF. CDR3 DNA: TGTGCCATCAGCGACAGGGAGGCTGGAAACACCATATATTTT.

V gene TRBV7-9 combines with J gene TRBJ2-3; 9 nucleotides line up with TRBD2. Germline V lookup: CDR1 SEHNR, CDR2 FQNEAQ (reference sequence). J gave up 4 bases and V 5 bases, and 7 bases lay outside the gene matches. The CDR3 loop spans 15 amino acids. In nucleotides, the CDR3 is TGTGCCAGCAGCCTCTCAGCGGGGGGCTCAGATACGCAGTATTTT. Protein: CASSLSAGGSDTQYF.

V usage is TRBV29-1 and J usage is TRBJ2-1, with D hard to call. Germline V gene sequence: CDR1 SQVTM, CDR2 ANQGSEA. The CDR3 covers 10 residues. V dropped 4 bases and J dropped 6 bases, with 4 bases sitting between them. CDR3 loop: CSVGVNEQFF. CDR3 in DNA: TGCAGCGTTGGAGTCAATGAGCAGTTCTTC.

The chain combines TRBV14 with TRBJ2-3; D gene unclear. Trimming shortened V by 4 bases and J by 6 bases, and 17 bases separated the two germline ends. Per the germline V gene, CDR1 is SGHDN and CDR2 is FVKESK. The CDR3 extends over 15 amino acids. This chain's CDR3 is CASSPTLSPTDTQYF. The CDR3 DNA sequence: TGTGCCAGCAGCCCGACTCTTTCTCCGACCGATACGCAGTATTTT.

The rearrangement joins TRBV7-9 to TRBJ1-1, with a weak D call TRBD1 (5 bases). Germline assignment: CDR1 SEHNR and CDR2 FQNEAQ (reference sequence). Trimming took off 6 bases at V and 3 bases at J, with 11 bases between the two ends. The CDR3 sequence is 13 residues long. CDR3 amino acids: CASSPGDYTEAFF. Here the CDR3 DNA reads TGTGCCAGCAGTCCCGGGGACTACACTGAAGCTTTCTTT.

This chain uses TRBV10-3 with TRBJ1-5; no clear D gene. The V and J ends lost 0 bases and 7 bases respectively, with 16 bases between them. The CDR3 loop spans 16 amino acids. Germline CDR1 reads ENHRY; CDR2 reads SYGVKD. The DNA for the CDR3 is TGTGCCATCAGTGAGTCGACGGAGCCCCGTTTACAGCCCCAGCATTTT. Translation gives CAISESTEPRLQPQHF.

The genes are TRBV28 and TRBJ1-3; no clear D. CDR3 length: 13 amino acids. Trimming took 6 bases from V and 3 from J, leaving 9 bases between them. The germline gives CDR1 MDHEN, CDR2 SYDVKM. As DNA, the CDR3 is TGTGCCAGCAGCTCTCCGGTTGGAAACACCATATATTTT. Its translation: CASSSPVGNTIYF.

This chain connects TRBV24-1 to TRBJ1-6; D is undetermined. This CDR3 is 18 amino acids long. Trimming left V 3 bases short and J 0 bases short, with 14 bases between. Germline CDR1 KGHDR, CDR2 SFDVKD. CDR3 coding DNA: TGTGCCACCAGTGATATACACGGAAGGAGCTCCTATAATTCACCCCTCCACTTT. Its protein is CATSDIHGRSSYNSPLHF.

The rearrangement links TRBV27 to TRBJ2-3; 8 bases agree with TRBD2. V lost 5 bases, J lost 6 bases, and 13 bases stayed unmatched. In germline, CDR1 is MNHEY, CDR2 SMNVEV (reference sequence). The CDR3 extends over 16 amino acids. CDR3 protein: CASSPAGGPGSDTQYF. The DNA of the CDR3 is TGTGCCAGCAGTCCGGCGGGGGGCCCCGGTTCGGATACGCAGTATTTT.

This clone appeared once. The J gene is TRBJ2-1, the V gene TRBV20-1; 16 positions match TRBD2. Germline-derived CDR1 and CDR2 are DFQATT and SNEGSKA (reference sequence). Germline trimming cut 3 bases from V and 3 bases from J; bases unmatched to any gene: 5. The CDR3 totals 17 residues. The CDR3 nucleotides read TGCAGTGCTAGTGCGGGACTAGCGGGGGGGCACTACAATGAGCAGTTCTTC. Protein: CSASAGLAGGHYNEQFF.

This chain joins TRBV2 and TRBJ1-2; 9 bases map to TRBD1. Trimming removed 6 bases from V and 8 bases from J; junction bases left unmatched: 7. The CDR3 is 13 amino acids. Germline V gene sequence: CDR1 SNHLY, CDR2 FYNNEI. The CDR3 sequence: CASRDRDREGYTF. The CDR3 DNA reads TGTGCCAGCAGGGACCGGGACAGGGAAGGCTACACCTTC.

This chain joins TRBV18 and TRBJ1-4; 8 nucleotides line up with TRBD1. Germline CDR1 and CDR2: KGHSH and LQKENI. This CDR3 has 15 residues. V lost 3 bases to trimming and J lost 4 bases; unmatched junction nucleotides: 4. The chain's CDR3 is CASSPDREVNEKLFF. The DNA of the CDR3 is TGTGCCAGCTCACCGGACAGGGAGGTTAATGAAAAACTGTTTTTT.

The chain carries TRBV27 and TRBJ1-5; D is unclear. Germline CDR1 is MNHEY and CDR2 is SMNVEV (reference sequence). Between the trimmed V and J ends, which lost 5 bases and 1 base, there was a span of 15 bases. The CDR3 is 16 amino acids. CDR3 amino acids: CASSLKAGLSNQPQHF. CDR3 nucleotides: TGTGCCAGCAGTCTGAAAGCAGGTCTCAGCAATCAGCCCCAGCATTTT.

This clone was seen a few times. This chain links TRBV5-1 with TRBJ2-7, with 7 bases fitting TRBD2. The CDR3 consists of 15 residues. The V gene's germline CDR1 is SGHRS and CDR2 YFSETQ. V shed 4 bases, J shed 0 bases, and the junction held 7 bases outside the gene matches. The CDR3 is CASSESGTRSYEQYF. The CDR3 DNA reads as TGCGCCAGCAGCGAAAGCGGGACGCGCTCCTACGAGCAGTACTTC.

DNA of the CDR3: TGTGCCATCAGCCTACAGGGGGCGAAAGAAGATACGCAGTATTTT. Translated: CAISLQGAKEDTQYF. The rearrangement uses TRBV6-2 or TRBV6-3 and TRBJ2-3; 9 positions agree with TRBD1. V lost 10 bases and J lost 5; bases outside the gene matches: 13. This CDR3 region has 15 residues. The germline CDR1 and CDR2 sequences are MNHEY and SVGEGT.

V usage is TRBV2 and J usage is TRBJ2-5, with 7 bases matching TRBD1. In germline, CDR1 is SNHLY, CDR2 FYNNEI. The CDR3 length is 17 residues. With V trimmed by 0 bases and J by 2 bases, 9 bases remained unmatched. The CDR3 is CASSEAKQGIRQETQYF. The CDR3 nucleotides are TGTGCCAGCAGTGAAGCTAAACAGGGGATACGGCAAGAGACCCAGTACTTC.

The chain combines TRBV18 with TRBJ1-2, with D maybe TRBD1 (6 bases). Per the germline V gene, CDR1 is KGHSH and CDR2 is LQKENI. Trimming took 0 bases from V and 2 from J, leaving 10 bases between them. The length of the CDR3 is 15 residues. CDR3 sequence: CASSPPSGTNYGYTF. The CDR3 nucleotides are TGTGCCAGCTCACCACCATCCGGGACAAACTATGGCTACACCTTC.

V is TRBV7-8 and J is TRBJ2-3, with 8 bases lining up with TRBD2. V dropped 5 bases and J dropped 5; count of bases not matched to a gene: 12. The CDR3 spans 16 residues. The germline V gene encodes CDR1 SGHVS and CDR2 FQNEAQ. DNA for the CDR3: TGTGCCAGCAGCCCAAACGGGAGGGGGGTAATAGATACGCAGTATTTT. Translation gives CASSPNGRGVIDTQYF. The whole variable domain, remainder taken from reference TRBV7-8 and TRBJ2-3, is GAGVSQSPRYKVAKRGQDVALRCDPISGHVSLFWYQQALGQGPEFLTYFQNEAQLDKSGLPSDRFFAERPEGSVSTLKIQRTQQEDSAVYLCASSPNGRGVIDTQYFGPGTRLTVL.